This T cell receptor (beta chain) emerged from a study of CD8 T cells in ankylosing spondylitis. Study-wide results and caveats: Earlier work had already found some motif variants in reactive arthritis synovial fluid and blood. In ankylosing spondylitis patients, matched synovial fluid reportedly showed significant enrichment of disease-linked clones. Characteristic, it appeared, of ankylosing spondylitis blood was a TCR beta motif of several highly homologous variants. Disease-linked clones, CD8+, were relatively rare in peripheral blood.

This clonotype was counted ten times or more. Its antigen is not identified. Generation of TCR beta libraries employed quantitative 5'-RACE incorporating molecular barcodes. TCRdb processed the 5' RACE reads anew with MiXCR; each CDR3 protein has one entry. The sample consists of 200,000 to 250,000 distinct CDR3 sequences, about 7% of them appearing once. Source material: blood, either unsorted or a sorted T cell fraction (not recorded which). The sequence came from a male donor with ankylosing spondylitis.

In DNA, the CDR3 is TGTGCCAGCAGTTACTCATCCCCGGGGAGGGAAATAACTGAAGCTTTCTTT. Translated, it gives CASSYSSPGREITEAFF. The chain couples TRBV6-2 or TRBV6-3 to TRBJ1-1, with no clear D. V lost 0 bases, J lost 5 bases, and 19 bases lay in between. The length of the CDR3 is 17 residues. Germline loops: CDR1 MNHEY, CDR2 SVGEGT.